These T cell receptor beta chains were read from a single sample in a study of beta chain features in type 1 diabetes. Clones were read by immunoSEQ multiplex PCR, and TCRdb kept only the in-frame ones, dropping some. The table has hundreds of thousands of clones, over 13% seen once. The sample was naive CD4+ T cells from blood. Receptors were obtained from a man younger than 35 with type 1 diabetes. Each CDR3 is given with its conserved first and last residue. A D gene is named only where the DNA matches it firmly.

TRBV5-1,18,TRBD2,CASSLDALAGVTYNEQFF
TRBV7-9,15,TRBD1,CASSLPRTGVNEQFF
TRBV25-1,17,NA,CASSEGGRPLSGNTIYF
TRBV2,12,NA,CASSAGGNTIYF
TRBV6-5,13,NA,CASTAGSHYEQYF
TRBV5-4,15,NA,CASSLDAAFRNEQYF
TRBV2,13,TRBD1,CASSNRGNTEAFF
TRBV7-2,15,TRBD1,CASSPTRGRNTEAFF
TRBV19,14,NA,CASRSFEYLYGYTF
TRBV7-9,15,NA,CASSFLGGQGETQYF
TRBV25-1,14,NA,CASGVERKGGELFF
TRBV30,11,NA,CAWAQSGPRFF
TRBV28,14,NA,CAATGNSGANVLTF
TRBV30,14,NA,CAGGRDFPNEKLFF
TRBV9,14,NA,CASSVASSYYGYTF
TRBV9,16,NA,CASSPRGASSYNEQFF
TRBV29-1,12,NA,CSVEKVAGGQFF
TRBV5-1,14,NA,CASTPGGGQETQYF
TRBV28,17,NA,CASSRGRSGGSNQPQHF
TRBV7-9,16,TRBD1,CASSYRGQGTVHEQYF
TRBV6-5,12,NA,CASSYAIGELFF
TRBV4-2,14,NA,CASSQPTGNTEAFF
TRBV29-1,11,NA,CSVENPFGYTF
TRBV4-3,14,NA,CASSQESGPDVYTF
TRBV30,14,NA,CAWSEQFSGNTIYF
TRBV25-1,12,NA,CASSELGLGYTF
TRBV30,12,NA,CAWRESSYEQYF
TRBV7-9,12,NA,CASSLNYYGYTF
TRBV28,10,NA,CASGLGPQHF
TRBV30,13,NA,CAWSGGGAQPQHF
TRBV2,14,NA,CASSDEGAGDTQYF
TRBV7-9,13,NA,CASSLVAPGELFF
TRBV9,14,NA,CASSGGVMNTEAFF
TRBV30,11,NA,CAASFNTEAFF
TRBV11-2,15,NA,CASRRGGSSQGEQYF
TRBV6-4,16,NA,CASSEKGGSGANVLTF
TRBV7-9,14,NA,CASSPSGGNQPQHF
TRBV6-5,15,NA,CASSQLGPLNYGYTF
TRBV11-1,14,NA,CASGHDVPHNEQFF
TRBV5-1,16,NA,CASSLGGADSTDTQYF
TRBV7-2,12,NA,CASSFYTAEQFF
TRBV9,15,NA,CASSVDPDRTDTQYF
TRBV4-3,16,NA,CASSQDWGGDNQPQHF
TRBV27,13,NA,CASSLSHNYGYTF
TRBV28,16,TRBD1,CASSFHRGWVDTEAFF
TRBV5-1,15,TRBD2,CASRRGLAEINEQFF
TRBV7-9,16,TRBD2,CASSTGLAGVIDTQYF
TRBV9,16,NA,CASSAYPRGVSYEQYF
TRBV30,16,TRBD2,CAWSVGLAGVGYTQYF